The present T cell receptor (beta chain) was sequenced within a study of T cells expressing NK-cell markers. Germline V gene data show CDR1 as SGHDT and CDR2 as YYEEEE. The CDR3 covers 15 residues. Study results and limitations: NKG2C+ dominant clonotype frequencies in 6 or 7 donors were roughly 1.0-7.5% of CD8+ T cells.

A 5'RACE template switching approach incorporating UMIs was used to make TCR beta cDNA. TCRdb reprocessed the 5' RACE reads, with one entry per CDR3 protein and no DNA. The table lists roughly 150,000 distinct CDR3 sequences. Turning to this clonotype: Its antigen is unknown.

The clonotype originates from a woman aged 18 to 75 in good health. The chain combines TRBV5-6 with TRBJ2-2. Sequencing input: blood T cells: a sorted CD56 or NKG2C T cell subset, CD4+ or CD8+ T cells, or bulk PBMC T cells (not recorded which). CDR3 region: CASSLVRPGTGELFF.